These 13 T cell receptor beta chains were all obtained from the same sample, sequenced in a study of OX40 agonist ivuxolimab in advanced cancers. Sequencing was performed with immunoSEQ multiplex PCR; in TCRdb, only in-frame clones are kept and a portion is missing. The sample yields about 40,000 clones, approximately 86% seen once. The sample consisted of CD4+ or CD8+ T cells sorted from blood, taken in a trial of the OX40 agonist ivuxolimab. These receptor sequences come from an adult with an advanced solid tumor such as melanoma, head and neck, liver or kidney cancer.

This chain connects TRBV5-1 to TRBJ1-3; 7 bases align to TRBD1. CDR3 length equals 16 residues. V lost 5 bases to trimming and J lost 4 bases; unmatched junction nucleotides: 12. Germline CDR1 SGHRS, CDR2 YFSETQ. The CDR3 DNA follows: TGCGCCAGCAGGGCCGGGTGGCAGGGACAGGGAAACACCATATATTTT. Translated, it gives CASRAGWQGQGNTIYF. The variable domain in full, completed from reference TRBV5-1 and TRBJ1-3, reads KAGVTQTPRYLIKTRGQQVTLSCSPISGHRSVSWYQQTPGQGLQFLFEYFSETQRNKGNFPGRFSGRQFSNSRSEMNVSTLELGDSALYLCASRAGWQGQGNTIYFGEGSWLTVV.

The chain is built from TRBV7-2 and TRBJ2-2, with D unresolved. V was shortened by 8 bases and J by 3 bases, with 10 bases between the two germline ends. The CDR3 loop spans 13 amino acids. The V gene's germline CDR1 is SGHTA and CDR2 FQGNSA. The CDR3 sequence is CASSRSYTGELFF. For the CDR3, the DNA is TGTGCCAGCTCCCGGAGTTACACCGGGGAGCTGTTTTTT.

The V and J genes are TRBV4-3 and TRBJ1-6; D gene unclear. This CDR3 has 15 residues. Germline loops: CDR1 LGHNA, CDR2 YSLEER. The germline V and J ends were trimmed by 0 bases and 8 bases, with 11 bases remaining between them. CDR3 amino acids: CASSQDQGGYSPLHF. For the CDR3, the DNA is TGCGCCAGCAGCCAAGATCAAGGAGGGTATTCACCCCTCCACTTT.

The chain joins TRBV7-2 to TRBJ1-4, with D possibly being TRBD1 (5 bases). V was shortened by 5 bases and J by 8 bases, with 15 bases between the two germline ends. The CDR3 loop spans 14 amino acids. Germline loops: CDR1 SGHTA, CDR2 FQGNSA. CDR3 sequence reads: CASSPPGVGEKLFF. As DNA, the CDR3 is TGTGCCAGCAGCCCCCCGGGGGTTGGAGAAAAACTGTTTTTT.

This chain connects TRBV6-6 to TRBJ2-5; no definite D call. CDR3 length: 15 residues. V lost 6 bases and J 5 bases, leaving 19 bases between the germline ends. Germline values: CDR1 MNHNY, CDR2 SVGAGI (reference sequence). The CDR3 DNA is TGTGCCAGCAGCCTGGCGTCGGGTGGACGCGAGACCCAGTACTTC. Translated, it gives CASSLASGGRETQYF.

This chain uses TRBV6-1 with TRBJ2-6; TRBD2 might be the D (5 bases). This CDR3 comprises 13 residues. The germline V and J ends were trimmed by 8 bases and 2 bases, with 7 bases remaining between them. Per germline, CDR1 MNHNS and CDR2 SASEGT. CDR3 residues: CASAEAGANVLTF. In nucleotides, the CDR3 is TGTGCCAGCGCGGAGGCTGGGGCCAACGTCCTGACTTTC.

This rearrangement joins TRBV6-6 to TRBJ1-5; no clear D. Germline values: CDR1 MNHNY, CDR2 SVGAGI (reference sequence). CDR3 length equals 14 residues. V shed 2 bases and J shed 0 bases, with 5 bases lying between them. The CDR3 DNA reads TGTGCCAGCAGTTACGAGGGTAGCAATCAGCCCCAGCATTTT. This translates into CASSYEGSNQPQHF.

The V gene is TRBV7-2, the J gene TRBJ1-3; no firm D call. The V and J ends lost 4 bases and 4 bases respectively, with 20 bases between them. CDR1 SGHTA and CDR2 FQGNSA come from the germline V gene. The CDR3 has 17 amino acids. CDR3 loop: CASSSQGSTRYGNTIYF. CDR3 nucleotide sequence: TGTGCCAGCAGCTCTCAAGGATCAACTCGGTACGGAAACACCATATATTTT.

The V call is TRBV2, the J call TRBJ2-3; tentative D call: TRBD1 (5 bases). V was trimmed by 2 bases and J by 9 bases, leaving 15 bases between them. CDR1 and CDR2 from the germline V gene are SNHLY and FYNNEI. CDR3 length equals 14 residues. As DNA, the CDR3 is TGTGCCAGCAGTGAAAGGGCAGGGTTAGGCACGCAGTATTTT. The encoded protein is CASSERAGLGTQYF. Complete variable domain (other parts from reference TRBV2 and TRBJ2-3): EPEVTQTPSHQVTQMGQEVILRCVPISNHLYFYWYRQILGQKVEFLVSFYNNEISEKSEIFDDQFSVERPDGSNFTLKIRSTKLEDSAMYFCASSERAGLGTQYFGPGTRLTVL.

The CDR3 here is CASSPPFQRNTGELFF. Here the CDR3 DNA reads TGTGCCAGCTCACCACCGTTTCAGAGGAACACCGGGGAGCTGTTTTTT. The chain employs TRBV18 and TRBJ2-2; D is undetermined. This CDR3 comprises 16 residues. Trimming took off 0 bases at V and 1 base at J, with 9 bases between the two ends. The germline V gene has CDR1 KGHSH and CDR2 LQKENI.

The CDR3 coding sequence is TGTGCCAGCAGCTTAGAGTGGGGAGCAGCTTCACCCCTCCACTTT. Translation gives CASSLEWGAASPLHF. The chain carries TRBV7-2 and TRBJ1-6; D is ambiguous. Germline loops: CDR1 SGHTA, CDR2 FQGNSA. The CDR3 consists of 15 residues. Trimming left V 1 base short and J 9 bases short, with 13 bases between.

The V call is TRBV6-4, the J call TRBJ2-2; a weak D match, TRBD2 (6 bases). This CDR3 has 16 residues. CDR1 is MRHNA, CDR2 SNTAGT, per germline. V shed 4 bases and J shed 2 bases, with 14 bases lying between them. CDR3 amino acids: CASSVMGGTNTGELFF. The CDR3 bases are TGTGCCAGCAGTGTGATGGGGGGAACCAACACCGGGGAGCTGTTTTTT.

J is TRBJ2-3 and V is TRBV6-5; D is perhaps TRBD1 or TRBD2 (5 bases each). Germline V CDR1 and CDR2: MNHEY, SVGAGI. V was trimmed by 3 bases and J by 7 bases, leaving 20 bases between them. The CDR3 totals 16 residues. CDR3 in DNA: TGTGCCAGCAGTTATCTGACCGGGACGGTGTTAAATACGCAGTATTTT. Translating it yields CASSYLTGTVLNTQYF.